A single sample gave rise to the 29 T cell receptor beta chains below, sequenced in a study of blood T cell repertoires in COVID-19. Sequencing was performed with immunoSEQ multiplex PCR; in TCRdb, only in-frame clones are kept and a portion is missing. This table holds about 300,000 clones, 70% to 90% found once. The sequencing sample was made of peripheral blood. The receptors were gathered from a man in his sixties or seventies with acute or convalescent COVID-19.

The sample holds a few counts of this clone. The chain uses TRBV4-1 and TRBJ1-5, with D tentatively TRBD1 (5 bases). Trimming took off 0 bases at V and 11 bases at J, with 11 bases between the two ends. The CDR3 runs 13 residues. Germline loops: CDR1 MGHRA, CDR2 YSYEKL. The CDR3 sequence: CASSQDSGGAQHF. For the CDR3, the DNA is TGCGCCAGCAGCCAAGATTCGGGGGGAGCCCAGCATTTT.

The J gene is TRBJ2-3, the V gene TRBV10-1; D gene ambiguous. This CDR3 comprises 14 residues. Per germline, CDR1 WNHNN and CDR2 SYGVQD (reference sequence). The V end lost 2 bases, the J end lost 6 bases, and 12 bases lay between the germline ends. The CDR3 sequence: CASSERQATDTQYF. The CDR3 DNA reads as TGCGCCAGCAGTGAGAGGCAAGCGACGGATACGCAGTATTTT.

The chain recombines TRBV21-1 with TRBJ2-2; the table's D call, TRBD2, was not checked against the DNA. TRBV21-1 is designated a pseudogene. The CDR3 consists of 16 residues. CDR3 residues: CASNSGRGVGGGELFF. DNA for the CDR3: TGTGCCAGCAACAGCGGCCGGGGGGTTGGAGGCGGGGAGCTGTTTTTT.

The chain carries TRBV20-1 and TRBJ2-7, with D possibly being TRBD1 (5 bases). Germline loops: CDR1 DFQATT, CDR2 SNEGSKA (reference sequence). The germline V and J ends were trimmed by 3 bases and 4 bases, with 13 bases remaining between them. The CDR3 consists of 13 residues. The CDR3 reads CSASTMTEYEQYF. The CDR3 DNA reads TGCAGTGCTAGTACAATGACAGAATACGAGCAGTACTTC.

The rearrangement joins TRBV10-3 to TRBJ1-6, with a weak D call TRBD1 (6 bases). The length of the CDR3 is 16 residues. Trimming stripped 6 bases from V and 5 bases from J, with 17 bases between. Germline assignment: CDR1 ENHRY and CDR2 SYGVKD. The CDR3 DNA reads as TGTGCCATCAGCGCCCACACAGGACAGAATAATTCACCCCTCCACTTT. Translation: CAISAHTGQNNSPLHF.

V usage is TRBV20-1 and J usage is TRBJ1-5; 8 bases line up with TRBD1. Germline assignment: CDR1 DFQATT and CDR2 SNEGSKA (reference sequence). The J segment lost 6 bases and the V segment lost 3 bases, leaving 10 bases of the junction unmatched. The CDR3 spans 15 residues. The CDR3 reads CSASSTDRDGQPQHF. CDR3 nucleotide sequence: TGCAGTGCTAGTTCTACGGACAGGGACGGTCAGCCCCAGCATTTT.

V and J are TRBV3-1 (or the pseudogene TRBV3-2) and TRBJ2-7; no reliable D call. The V gene lost 2 bases and the J gene lost 2 bases, with 4 bases spanning the gap. Germline values: CDR1 LGHDT, CDR2 YNNKEL (reference sequence). This CDR3 comprises 12 residues. This CDR3 is CASSQLTYEQYF. The CDR3 coding sequence is TGTGCCAGCAGCCAATTAACCTACGAGCAGTACTTC.

The chain combines TRBV27 with TRBJ2-3, with a possible D match to TRBD2 (7 bases). The germline gives CDR1 MNHEY, CDR2 SMNVEV (reference sequence). The CDR3 runs 16 residues. Trimming took off 3 bases at V and 1 base at J, with 14 bases between the two ends. The CDR3 loop reads CASSLGGPMGTDTQYF. The CDR3 coding sequence is TGTGCCAGCAGTTTGGGGGGGCCAATGGGCACAGATACGCAGTATTTT.

This chain joins TRBV27 and TRBJ2-1; 8 bases map to TRBD2. This CDR3 contains 16 residues. V shed 8 bases and J 6 bases; nucleotides not matched to a gene: 15. CDR1 is MNHEY and CDR2 is SMNVEV in the germline V gene (reference sequence). The CDR3, as DNA: TGTGCCAGCGGAATTTTGCTAGCGGGCGCCGGCAATGAGCAGTTCTTC. It codes for CASGILLAGAGNEQFF.

The rearrangement uses TRBV7-9 and TRBJ2-1, with 7 bases matching TRBD2. This CDR3 has 16 residues. Germline-derived CDR1 and CDR2 are SEHNR and FQNEAQ (reference sequence). The trim removed 3 bases at V and 12 bases at J, leaving 17 bases unmatched. The CDR3 coding sequence is TGTGCCAGCAGCTTCGGGGGAGGGGTAGCTCTCTGGGGGCAGTTCTTC. This encodes CASSFGGGVALWGQFF.

The genes are TRBV19 and TRBJ2-5; a weak D match, TRBD2 (5 bases). CDR1 is LNHDA, CDR2 SQIVND, per germline (reference sequence). The CDR3 contains 13 residues. V lost 3 bases, J lost 3 bases, and 8 bases lay in between. The CDR3 bases are TGTGCCAGTAGTATCGGGGTCAAAGAGACCCAGTACTTC. It is translated as CASSIGVKETQYF.

The chain recombines TRBV4-3 with TRBJ2-5; a possible D gene is TRBD1 (6 bases). Germline assignment: CDR1 LGHNA and CDR2 YSLEER. Trimming cost V 2 bases and J 3 bases, with 13 bases left between them. The CDR3 runs 15 residues. The CDR3 loop is CASSQLQGIEETQYF. The CDR3 DNA reads as TGCGCCAGCAGCCAACTACAGGGAATCGAAGAGACCCAGTACTTC.

The chain is built from TRBV27 and TRBJ2-5; perhaps TRBD1 as D (6 bases). Germline values: CDR1 MNHEY, CDR2 SMNVEV (reference sequence). The CDR3 contains 14 residues. V lost 4 bases, J lost 5 bases, and 14 bases lay in between. CDR3 loop: CASSSQGFRETQYF. The CDR3 DNA sequence: TGTGCCAGCAGTTCCCAGGGGTTCCGGGAGACCCAGTACTTC.

The chain recombines TRBV28 with TRBJ2-7, with D unresolved. The germline CDR1 and CDR2 sequences are MDHEN and SYDVKM. V was shortened by 9 bases and J by 0 bases, with 36 bases between the two germline ends. The CDR3 covers 21 residues. The CDR3: CASPVVLSADLQILSSYEQYF. CDR3 DNA: TGTGCCAGTCCAGTAGTTCTCTCAGCAGACTTACAAATCCTTAGCTCCTACGAGCAGTACTTC.

V is TRBV3-1 (or the pseudogene TRBV3-2) and J is TRBJ1-1; no clear D gene. V was pared by 4 bases and J by 0 bases, with 12 bases between. The CDR3 runs to 15 residues. The germline V gene has CDR1 LGHDT and CDR2 YNNKEL (reference sequence). In DNA, the CDR3 is TGTGCCAGCAGCCCGTCCGCGTTGGTGAACACTGAAGCTTTCTTT. Its protein product is CASSPSALVNTEAFF.

The genes are TRBV19 and TRBJ1-5; weak D call: TRBD1 (6 bases). Deletions cut 7 bases from V and 6 bases from J, with 19 bases between. Germline V gives CDR1 LNHDA, CDR2 SQIVND (reference sequence). The CDR3 is 15 residues long. CDR3 in DNA: TGTGCCAGTACAAGGGGAACAGGGCCCGGTCAGCCCCAGCATTTT. Its protein is CASTRGTGPGQPQHF.

This chain connects TRBV6-2 or TRBV6-3 to TRBJ2-7; 9 bases match TRBD2. Germline loops: CDR1 MNHEY, CDR2 SVGEGT. With 4 bases clipped from V and 2 bases from J, the junction kept 9 bases outside the gene matches. The CDR3 runs 16 residues. In DNA, the CDR3 is TGTGCCAGCAGTTCCCCCTTAGCGGGAGCAGCCTACGAGCAGTACTTC. Its protein product is CASSSPLAGAAYEQYF.

The CDR3 reads CASSRDRAYTEAFF. As DNA, the CDR3 is TGCGCCAGCAGCCGGGACAGGGCTTACACTGAAGCTTTCTTT. The chain is built from TRBV5-1 and TRBJ1-1; TRBD1 agrees at 9 bases. V shed 4 bases and J 3 bases; nucleotides not matched to a gene: 4. Germline CDR1 and CDR2: SGHRS and YFSETQ. This CDR3 is built from 14 residues.

The chain recombines TRBV4-3 with TRBJ1-4; 7 positions agree with TRBD1. After removal of 1 base from V and 5 bases from J, the junction contained 7 bases not matched to a gene. Germline CDR1 and CDR2: LGHNA and YSLEER. The CDR3 totals 16 residues. The CDR3 region is CASSQARDRWNEKLFF. DNA for the CDR3: TGCGCCAGCAGCCAAGCCCGGGACAGATGGAATGAAAAACTGTTTTTT.

This chain links TRBV6-1 with TRBJ1-6, with D unclear. The V gene lost 4 bases and the J gene lost 0 bases, with 10 bases spanning the gap. Germline assignment: CDR1 MNHNS and CDR2 SASEGT. This CDR3 is built from 16 residues. CDR3 in DNA: TGTGCCAGCAGTGGACGGGGAAGCTCCTATAATTCACCCCTCCACTTT. Residues: CASSGRGSSYNSPLHF.

This clone appeared once. CDR3 region: CASSLTTASNSPLHF. CDR3 coding DNA: TGCGCCAGCAGCTTGACGACTGCATCGAATTCACCCCTCCACTTT. The chain combines TRBV5-1 with TRBJ1-6; D call uncertain. This CDR3 is built from 15 residues. Between the trimmed V and J ends, which lost 1 base and 7 bases, there was a span of 12 bases. Germline CDR1 and CDR2: SGHRS and YFSETQ.

The chain is built from TRBV7-8 and TRBJ2-1; perhaps TRBD2 as D (7 bases). Germline V gene sequence: CDR1 SGHVS, CDR2 FQNEAQ. This CDR3 spans 16 amino acids. Trimming removed 2 bases at V and 2 bases at J, with 13 bases between. The CDR3 DNA sequence: TGTGCCAGCAGCTTAAGGGAGGGGGGAACCTACAATGAGCAGTTCTTC. Its protein is CASSLREGGTYNEQFF.

The chain uses TRBV7-9 and TRBJ1-1, with TRBD1 identical over 9 bases. Germline trimming cut 4 bases from V and 10 bases from J; bases unmatched to any gene: 7. Germline values: CDR1 SEHNR, CDR2 FQNEAQ (reference sequence). The CDR3 loop spans 13 amino acids. CDR3: CASSSQGAEVAFF. The CDR3 region has the DNA TGTGCCAGCAGCTCACAGGGGGCGGAGGTAGCTTTCTTT.

V and J are TRBV5-6 and TRBJ2-5; D not resolved. The CDR3 is 13 amino acids. Germline V gene data show CDR1 as SGHDT and CDR2 as YYEEEE. V lost 2 bases to trimming and J lost 2 bases, with 7 bases between them. The CDR3 loop reads CASSFSVQETQYF. In DNA form, the CDR3 reads TGTGCCAGCAGCTTTTCCGTTCAAGAGACCCAGTACTTC.

The chain uses TRBV3-1 (or the pseudogene TRBV3-2) and TRBJ2-1; D is unclear. This CDR3 contains 11 residues. Germline-derived CDR1 and CDR2 are LGHDT and YNNKEL (reference sequence). V was clipped by 4 bases and J by 7 bases, with 5 bases between them. The CDR3 is CASSRANEQFF. In nucleotides, the CDR3 is TGTGCCAGCAGCCGCGCAAATGAGCAGTTCTTC.

The chain has TRBV28 and TRBJ1-1; possible D gene TRBD1, 5 bases. Trimming cost V 5 bases and J 0 bases, with 13 bases left between them. Germline CDR1 and CDR2: MDHEN and SYDVKM. The CDR3 is 15 residues long. CDR3 region: CASSASTAMNTEAFF. CDR3 DNA sequence: TGTGCCAGCAGTGCGTCGACAGCTATGAACACTGAAGCTTTCTTT.

This chain uses TRBV11-2 with TRBJ1-6; 8 bases are a match to TRBD1. Germline assignment: CDR1 SGHAT and CDR2 FQNNGV. V shed 5 bases, J shed 9 bases, and the junction held 9 bases outside the gene matches. The CDR3 runs 15 residues. The DNA for the CDR3 is TGTGCCAGCAGCCTTATGGCCAGGGGGCTTTCACCCCTCCACTTT. It is translated as CASSLMARGLSPLHF. Using reference TRBV11-2 and TRBJ1-6 for the parts outside the CDR3, the full variable domain is EAGVAQSPRYKIIEKRQSVAFWCNPISGHATLYWYQQILGQGPKLLIQFQNNGVVDDSQLPKDRFSAERLKGVDSTLKIQPAKLEDSAVYLCASSLMARGLSPLHFGNGTRLTVT.

This clone has only a few counts. The rearrangement uses TRBV7-8 and TRBJ1-5, with 7 bases that match TRBD1. V dropped 5 bases and J dropped 0; count of bases not matched to a gene: 10. CDR3 length: 17 amino acids. Germline CDR1 is SGHVS and CDR2 is FQNEAQ. This CDR3 is CASSPATGTDSNQPQHF. For the CDR3, the DNA is TGTGCCAGCAGCCCGGCCACCGGGACAGATAGCAATCAGCCCCAGCATTTT.

The gene calls are TRBV15 and TRBJ1-5; the match to TRBD1 covers 10 bases. V lost 3 bases, J lost 7 bases, and 9 bases stayed unmatched. Germline CDR1 reads LNHNV; CDR2 reads YYDKDF (reference sequence). The CDR3 has 16 residues. This CDR3 is CATSRGGTGAFQPQHF. CDR3 coding DNA: TGTGCCACCAGCAGGGGGGGGACAGGGGCATTCCAGCCCCAGCATTTT.